These T cell receptor beta chains were read from a single sample in a study of preoperative IRX-2 immunotherapy in early breast cancer. Sequencing was performed with immunoSEQ multiplex PCR; in TCRdb, only in-frame clones are kept and a portion is missing. The repertoire holds roughly 99,000 clones, with around 86% as singletons. The input for sequencing was tumor tissue, taken after IRX-2 immunotherapy. All receptors come from a human donor with breast cancer. Both conserved end residues are part of each CDR3. Clone size appears in some rows only: once, few, many, or a class for an expanded clone.

clone size	V gene	J gene	CDR3 protein
NA	TRBV28	TRBJ2-1	CASSSQRGGDNEQFF
NA	TRBV19	TRBJ2-5	CASSREQETQYF
NA	TRBV30	TRBJ1-2	CAWSGGGGYTF
NA	TRBV28	TRBJ2-1	CASSLATTLYNEQFF
NA	TRBV5-1	TRBJ1-1	CASTTGGLSTEAFF
NA	TRBV25-1	TRBJ2-7	CASSPAGILEDYEQYF
NA	TRBV7-1	TRBJ2-5	CASSGTGMGQETQYF
NA	TRBV30	TRBJ2-7	CAYTQGVTYEQYF
NA	TRBV11-3	TRBJ2-6	CASSPGGPLSGANVLTF
NA	TRBV6-8	TRBJ1-1	CASTRQPNTEAFF
NA	TRBV28	TRBJ1-3	CASIGQVWDSGNTIYF
NA	TRBV19	TRBJ1-2	CASSIESYGYTF
NA	TRBV9	TRBJ1-4	CATIGTGLEKLFF
once	TRBV7-1	TRBJ1-1	CASSPRTGVANTEAFF
NA	TRBV6-8	TRBJ2-7	CASSGKDRAYEQYF
NA	TRBV10-1	TRBJ2-1	CATKGDNEQFF
NA	TRBV7-6	TRBJ1-2	CASSWWNRPNYGYTF
NA	TRBV16	TRBJ2-3	CASGTSGTTDTQYF
NA	TRBV6-8	TRBJ2-1	CASRRDRTRWEQFF
NA	TRBV6-8	TRBJ2-5	CASSYAAETQYF
NA	TRBV19	TRBJ1-4	CASSQQGRDEKLFF
few	TRBV7-1	TRBJ2-7	CASSLSGTRDIYEQYF
once	TRBV6-8	TRBJ2-2	CASSYSNLPTGELFF
NA	TRBV28	TRBJ2-7	CASSLEGVQTYEQYF
NA	TRBV19	TRBJ2-3	CASRTTASTDTQYF
NA	TRBV7-8	TRBJ2-1	CASRSRAVDEQFF
NA	TRBV19	TRBJ1-1	CASRQGITEAFF
NA	TRBV18	TRBJ1-5	CANSPGRSSNQPQHF
NA	TRBV9	TRBJ1-6	CASNQDSSYNSPLHF
NA	TRBV7-7	TRBJ1-2	CASSLGRGWIYGYTF
few	TRBV7-1	TRBJ2-2	CASTHDRYQATHAGELFF
NA	TRBV19	TRBJ1-5	CASSIFNRGVSNQPQHF
NA	TRBV5-1	TRBJ2-7	CASSLEAILPYEQYF
NA	TRBV6-8	TRBJ2-7	CASSGLASTTYEQYF
NA	TRBV22-1	TRBJ1-2	CASSLRQGLQRF
few	TRBV14	TRBJ2-7	CASSPRGAWEQYF
NA	TRBV14	TRBJ2-7	CASSPIGATYEQYF
NA	TRBV6-8	TRBJ1-1	CASIIGLRNTEAFF
once	TRBV30	TRBJ1-4	CACIQGEGEKLFF
NA	TRBV10-2	TRBJ1-2	CASSEPMRRGAKGYTF
NA	TRBV19	TRBJ2-3	CASSLGAGGTDTQYF
NA	TRBV19	TRBJ2-7	CASSIQGTYEQYF
NA	TRBV19	TRBJ1-5	CASRDAGTGLNQPQHF
NA	TRBV6-8	TRBJ1-3	CASSRGTGNTIYF
NA	TRBV30	TRBJ2-7	CACYVKGESYEQYF
NA	TRBV6-7	TRBJ1-1	CASRTTLGTEAVF
NA	TRBV29-1	TRBJ1-1	CSVDSLNTEAFF
NA	TRBV11-3	TRBJ2-2	CASSNLGGSGELFF
NA	TRBV15	TRBJ1-6	CATSTLDSNNSPLHF
NA	TRBV6-1	TRBJ2-7	CASSEARTVYNYEQYF
NA	TRBV6-8	TRBJ1-2	CASSDAGKYGYTF
NA	TRBV18	TRBJ1-2	CASSPGPSDVSYTF
NA	TRBV12-5	TRBJ2-4	CASGLQANIQYF
few	TRBV10-3	TRBJ2-7	CAISESEGTEQYF
NA	TRBV18	TRBJ1-2	CASSPPTGDGYTF
NA	TRBV7-5	TRBJ2-5	CASSRGQTQETQYF
NA	TRBV28	TRBJ1-2	CASISPGLRRGYTF
NA	TRBV28	TRBJ2-7	CASRARRYEQYF
once	TRBV28	TRBJ1-4	CASSYNRAGAGEKLFF
NA	TRBV23-1	TRBJ1-2	CASSPINVCDGPYGYTF